This TCR beta chain is drawn from a study of T cell responses to AZD1222 COVID-19 vaccine (dated by TCRdb to about 2021). Broadly, across the study: A total of 230 or so trial participants underwent TCR sequencing, of whom roughly 210 received two doses of AZD1222 and roughly 25 received two doses of the MenACWY control vaccine. Trial participants were enrolled by age into subgroups of 18-55, 56-69 and 70-plus years, and around 150, 28 and 57 TCR-sequenced participants, respectively, were included in these subgroups. Paper-wide results and their limitations: Epitopes outside the regions mutated in the B.1.351 and B.1.1.7 variants were reportedly recognized by nearly half of the unique spike-specific TCRs. Because no day 14 peak-response samples were available, repertoires were characterized only after the peak T cell response. Participants were mostly white British, with more females than males. The authors suggested clonal diversity may have been underestimated. In the small 56-69-year group, the increase in depth fell short of significance, most likely because of low power. Spike-specific TCR breadth and depth rose significantly after two AZD1222 doses compared with day 0 and with MenACWY recipients. Conclusions about previously exposed vaccinees were limited because only six AZD1222 recipients were SARS-CoV-2 seropositive at baseline. The vaccine-associated CD4 TCRs covered the entire spike protein, and the dominant responses fell in regions 160-218 and 743-854.

According to the germline V gene, CDR1 reads KGHSH and CDR2 reads LQKENI. V has 0 bases trimmed and J has 6 bases trimmed; junction bases matching no gene number 6. CDR3 length: 18 amino acids, cysteine to phenylalanine. This entry keeps only the CDR3 DNA: 54 bases, framed from base 1. This sample's time point label indicates: about 28 days (+/-7) after the second vaccine dose. AZD1222 recipients whose second dose came at about 4 weeks and those whose second dose came at about 12 weeks were combined into one group, since spike-specific TCR depth and breadth did not differ between the two schedules. Vaccinee samples were obtained from the UK trials COV001 and COV002, which included a single-blind randomized controlled phase 2/3 trial of AZD1222 (ChAdOx1 nCoV-19) in healthy adults. Trial participant PBMC samples were collected at day 0 and day 28 after the second dose for TCRbeta chain sequencing.

The CDR3 regions of human TCRbeta chains were analyzed by immunosequencing. The original pipeline was this. TCRs in the repertoires were compared against a reference library of SARS-CoV-2-specific TCRs that had been generated with the MIRA antigen-specificity platform. Breadth was defined as the fraction of unique TCRs that were SARS-CoV-2-associated, and depth was defined as the fraction of total T cells that were SARS-CoV-2-associated. Using the MIRA data, every spike-specific TCR was mapped to the spike region that the TCR reacted to and assigned to either a CD4 or a CD8 class. Log10-transformed breadth and depth values were compared by one-way ANOVA with Sidak's multiple comparisons tests. What TCRdb holds here is the immuneACCESS table cut down to in-frame rearrangements. Part of the clones is not present; checked against another copy, under half of the missing clones reflect an unresolved V gene, and the others are unexplained. That table furnishes V, J and clone size, whereas the DNA furnished D and trimming. The sample yields 83,000 or so clones; around nine tenths were counted once. The ten largest clones take up about 7.1% of the sample.

A remark on this clone: Its recognized antigen is unknown. There are no base qualities to consult, and no much larger clone falls within one base.

Sequencing used peripheral blood, obtained 28 days after the second AZD1222 dose. The receptor was derived from an adult who received the AZD1222 COVID-19 vaccine. The chain was built from TRBV18 and TRBJ2-4, and TRBD2 aligns with 15 junction nucleotides. This receptor has the CDR3 CASSPPGLAGGRGNIQYF. The DNA reads TGTGCCAGCTCACCACCTGGACTAGCGGGAGGGCGGGGAAACATTCAGTACTTC. The CDR3 plus the reference TRBV18 and TRBJ2-4 genes for the other parts give the full variable domain: NAGVMQNPRHLVRRRGQEARLRCSPMKGHSHVYWYRQLPEEGLKFMVYLQKENIIDESGMPKERFSAEFPKEGPSILRIQQVVRGDSAAYFCASSPPGLAGGRGNIQYFGAGTRLSVL.